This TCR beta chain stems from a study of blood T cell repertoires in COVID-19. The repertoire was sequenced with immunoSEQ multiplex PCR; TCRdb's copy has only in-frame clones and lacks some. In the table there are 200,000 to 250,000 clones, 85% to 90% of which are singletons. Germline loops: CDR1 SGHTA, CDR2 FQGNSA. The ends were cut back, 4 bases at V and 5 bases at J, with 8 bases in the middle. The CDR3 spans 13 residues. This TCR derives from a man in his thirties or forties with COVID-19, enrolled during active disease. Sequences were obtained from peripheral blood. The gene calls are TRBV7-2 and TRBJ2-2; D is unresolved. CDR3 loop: CASSYRETGELFF. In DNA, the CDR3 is TGTGCCAGCAGCTATCGAGAAACCGGGGAGCTGTTTTTT.